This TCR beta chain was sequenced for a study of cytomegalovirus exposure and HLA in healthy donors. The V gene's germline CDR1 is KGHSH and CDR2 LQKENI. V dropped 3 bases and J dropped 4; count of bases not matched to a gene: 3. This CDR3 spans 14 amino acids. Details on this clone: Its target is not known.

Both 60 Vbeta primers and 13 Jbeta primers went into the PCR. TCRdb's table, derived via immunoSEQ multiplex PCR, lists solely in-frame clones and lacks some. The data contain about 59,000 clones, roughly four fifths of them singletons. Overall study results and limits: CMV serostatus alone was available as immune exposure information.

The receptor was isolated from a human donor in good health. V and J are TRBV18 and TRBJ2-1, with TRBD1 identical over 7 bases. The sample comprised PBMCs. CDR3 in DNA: TGTGCCAGCTCACCGGGACAGACATACAATGAGCAGTTCTTC. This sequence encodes CASSPGQTYNEQFF.